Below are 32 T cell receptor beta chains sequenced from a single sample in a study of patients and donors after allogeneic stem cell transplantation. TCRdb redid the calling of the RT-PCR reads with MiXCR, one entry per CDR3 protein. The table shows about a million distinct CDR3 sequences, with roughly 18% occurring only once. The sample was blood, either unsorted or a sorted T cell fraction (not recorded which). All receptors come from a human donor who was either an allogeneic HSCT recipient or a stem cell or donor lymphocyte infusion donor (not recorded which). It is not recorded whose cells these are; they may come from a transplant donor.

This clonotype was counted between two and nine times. The DNA of the CDR3 is TGTGCCAGCAGCTTGGGACAGGGGAGCTCCCTTTACGAGCAGTACTTC. Translated: CASSLGQGSSLYEQYF. This chain uses TRBV5-6 with TRBJ2-7, with 8 nucleotides matching TRBD1. V lost 0 bases to trimming and J lost 4 bases; unmatched junction nucleotides: 9. Germline CDR1 SGHDT, CDR2 YYEEEE. The CDR3 has 16 residues. The full variable domain, in which reference TRBV5-6 and TRBJ2-7 provide the parts outside the CDR3, is DAGVTQSPTHLIKTRGQQVTLRCSPKSGHDTVSWYQQALGQGPQFIFQYYEEEERQRGNFPDRFSGHQFPNYSSELNVNALLLGDSALYLCASSLGQGSSLYEQYFGPGTRLTVT.

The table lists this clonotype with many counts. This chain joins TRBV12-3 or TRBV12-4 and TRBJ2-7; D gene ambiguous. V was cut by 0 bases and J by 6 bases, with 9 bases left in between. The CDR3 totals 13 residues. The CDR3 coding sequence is TGTGCCAGCAGTTTAGCGGTAGACGGCGAGCAGTACTTC. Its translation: CASSLAVDGEQYF.

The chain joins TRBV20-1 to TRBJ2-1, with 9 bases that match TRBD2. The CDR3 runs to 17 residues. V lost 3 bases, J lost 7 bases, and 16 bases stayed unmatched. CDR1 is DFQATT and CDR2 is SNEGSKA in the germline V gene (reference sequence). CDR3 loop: CSASGLRGGRFDNEQFF. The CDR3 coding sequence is TGCAGTGCTAGTGGATTGCGGGGGGGCCGGTTTGATAATGAGCAGTTCTTC.

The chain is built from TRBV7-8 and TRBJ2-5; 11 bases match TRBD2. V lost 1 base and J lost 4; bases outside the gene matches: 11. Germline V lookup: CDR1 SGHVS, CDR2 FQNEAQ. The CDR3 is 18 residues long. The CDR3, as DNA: TGTGCCAGCAGCTTAGGGACTAGCGGGCCCGGGGCCACAGAGACCCAGTACTTC. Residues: CASSLGTSGPGATETQYF.

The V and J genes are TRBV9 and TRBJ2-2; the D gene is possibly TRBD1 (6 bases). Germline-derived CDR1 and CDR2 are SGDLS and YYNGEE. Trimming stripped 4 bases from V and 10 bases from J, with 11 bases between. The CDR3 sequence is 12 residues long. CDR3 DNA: TGTGCCAGCAGCAGACAGGCCGTGGAGCTGTTTTTT. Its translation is CASSRQAVELFF. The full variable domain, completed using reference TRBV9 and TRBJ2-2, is DSGVTQTPKHLITATGQRVTLRCSPRSGDLSVYWYQQSLDQGLQFLIQYYNGEERAKGNILERFSAQQFPDLHSELNLSSLELGDSALYFCASSRQAVELFFGEGSRLTVL.

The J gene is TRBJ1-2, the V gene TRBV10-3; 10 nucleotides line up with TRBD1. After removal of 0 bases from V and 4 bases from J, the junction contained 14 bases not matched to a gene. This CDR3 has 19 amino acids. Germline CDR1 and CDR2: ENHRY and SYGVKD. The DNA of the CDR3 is TGTGCCATCAGTGAGTCACGGGGACAGGGGCGTCGGGGCTTCTATGGCTACACCTTC. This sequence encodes CAISESRGQGRRGFYGYTF.

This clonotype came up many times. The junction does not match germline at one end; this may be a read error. CDR3 sequence: CASSLVGTGNTIYF. CDR3 DNA: TGTGCCAGCAGTTTGGTGGGAACTGGAAACACCATATATTTT. This rearrangement joins TRBV5-1 to TRBJ1-3; D uncertain. CDR1 SGHRS and CDR2 YFSETQ come from the germline V gene. This CDR3 is 14 amino acids long. Full variable domain (outside the CDR3, taken from reference TRBV5-1 and TRBJ1-3): KAGVTQTPRYLIKTRGQQVTLSCSPISGHRSVSWYQQTPGQGLQFLFEYFSETQRNKGNFPGRFSGRQFSNSRSEMNVSTLELGDSALYLCASSLVGTGNTIYFGEGSWLTVV.

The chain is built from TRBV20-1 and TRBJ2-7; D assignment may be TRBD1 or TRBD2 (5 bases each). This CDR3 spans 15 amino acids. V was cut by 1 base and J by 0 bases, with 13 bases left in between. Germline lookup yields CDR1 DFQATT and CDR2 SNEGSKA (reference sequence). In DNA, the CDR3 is TGCAGTGCTAGAGTCCCGGGGCGACCCTCCTACGAGCAGTACTTC. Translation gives CSARVPGRPSYEQYF.

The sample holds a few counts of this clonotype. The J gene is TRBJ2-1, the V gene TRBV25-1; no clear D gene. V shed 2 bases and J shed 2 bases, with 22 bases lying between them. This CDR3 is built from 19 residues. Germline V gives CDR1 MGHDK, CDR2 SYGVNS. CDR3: CASSELSIVRIPTYNEQFF. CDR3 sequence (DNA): TGTGCCAGCAGTGAACTGAGTATTGTAAGGATCCCTACCTACAATGAGCAGTTCTTC. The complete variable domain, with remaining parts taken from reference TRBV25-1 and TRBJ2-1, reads EADIYQTPRYLVIGTGKKITLECSQTMGHDKMYWYQQDPGMELHLIHYSYGVNSTEKGDLSSESTVSRIRTEHFPLTLESARPSHTSQYLCASSELSIVRIPTYNEQFFGPGTRLTVL.

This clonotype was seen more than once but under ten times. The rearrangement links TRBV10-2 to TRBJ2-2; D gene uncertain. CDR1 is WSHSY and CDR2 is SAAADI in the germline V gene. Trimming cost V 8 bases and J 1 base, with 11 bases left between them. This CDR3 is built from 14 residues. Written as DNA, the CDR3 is TGCGCCAGCGGCGCGCGATTGAACACCGGGGAGCTGTTTTTT. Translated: CASGARLNTGELFF.

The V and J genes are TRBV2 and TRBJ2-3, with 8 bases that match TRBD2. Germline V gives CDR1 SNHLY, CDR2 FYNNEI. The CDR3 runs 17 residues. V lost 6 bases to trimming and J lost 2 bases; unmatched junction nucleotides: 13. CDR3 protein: CASSHAWRGDNTDTQYF. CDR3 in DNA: TGTGCCAGCAGCCACGCCTGGCGGGGGGACAACACAGATACGCAGTATTTT.

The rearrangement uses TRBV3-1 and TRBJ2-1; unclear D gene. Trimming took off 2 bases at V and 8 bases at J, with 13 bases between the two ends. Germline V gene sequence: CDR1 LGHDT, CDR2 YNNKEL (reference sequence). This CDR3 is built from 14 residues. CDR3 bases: TGTGCCAGCAGCCAAAACTATCCCCCAGATGAGCAGTTCTTC. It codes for CASSQNYPPDEQFF.

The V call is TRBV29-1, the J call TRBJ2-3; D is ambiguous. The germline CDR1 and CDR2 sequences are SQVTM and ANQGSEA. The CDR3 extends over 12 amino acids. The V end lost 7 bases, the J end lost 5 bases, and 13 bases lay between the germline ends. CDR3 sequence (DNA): TGCAGCGCGACCGTGGGTGTAGATACGCAGTATTTT. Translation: CSATVGVDTQYF.

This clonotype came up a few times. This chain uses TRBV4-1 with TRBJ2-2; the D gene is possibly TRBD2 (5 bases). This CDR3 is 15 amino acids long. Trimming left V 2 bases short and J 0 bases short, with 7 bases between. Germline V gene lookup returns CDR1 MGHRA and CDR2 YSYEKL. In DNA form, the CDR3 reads TGCGCCAGCAGCCAAAAGAGGGCGAACACCGGGGAGCTGTTTTTT. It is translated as CASSQKRANTGELFF.

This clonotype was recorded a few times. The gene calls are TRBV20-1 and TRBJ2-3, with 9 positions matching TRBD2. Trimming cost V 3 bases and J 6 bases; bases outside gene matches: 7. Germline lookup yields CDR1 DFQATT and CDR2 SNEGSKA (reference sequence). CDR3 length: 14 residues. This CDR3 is CSASGGRAGDTQYF. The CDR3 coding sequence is TGCAGTGCTAGTGGCGGGAGGGCCGGGGATACGCAGTATTTT.

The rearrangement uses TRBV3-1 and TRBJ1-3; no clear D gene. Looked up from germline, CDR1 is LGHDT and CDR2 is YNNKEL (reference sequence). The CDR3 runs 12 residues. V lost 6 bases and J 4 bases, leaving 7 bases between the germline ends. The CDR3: CASSHEGNTIYF. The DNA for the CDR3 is TGTGCCAGCAGTCACGAAGGAAACACCATATATTTT.

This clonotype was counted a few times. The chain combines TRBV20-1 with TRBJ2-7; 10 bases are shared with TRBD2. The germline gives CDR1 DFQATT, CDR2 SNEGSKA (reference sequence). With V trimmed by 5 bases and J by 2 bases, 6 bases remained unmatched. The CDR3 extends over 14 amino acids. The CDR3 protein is CSASSGRGAYEQYF. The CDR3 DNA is TGCAGTGCTTCTAGCGGGAGAGGGGCCTACGAGCAGTACTTC.

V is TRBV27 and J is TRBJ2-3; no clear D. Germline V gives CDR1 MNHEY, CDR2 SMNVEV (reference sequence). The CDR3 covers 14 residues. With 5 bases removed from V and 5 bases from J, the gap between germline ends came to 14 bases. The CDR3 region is CASSTIGSGDTQYF. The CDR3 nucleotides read TGTGCCAGCAGTACCATAGGGTCGGGAGATACGCAGTATTTT.

The CDR3 DNA follows: TGCGCCAGCAGCCTTCAAACCGGGACAGCCAGCTATGGCTACACCTTC. This codes for CASSLQTGTASYGYTF. The chain employs TRBV4-3 and TRBJ1-2; 7 nucleotides align to TRBD1. Losses at the gene ends were 4 bases for V and 4 bases for J; bases not matched to a gene: 12. The CDR3 totals 16 residues. The germline V gene has CDR1 LGHNA and CDR2 YSLEER.

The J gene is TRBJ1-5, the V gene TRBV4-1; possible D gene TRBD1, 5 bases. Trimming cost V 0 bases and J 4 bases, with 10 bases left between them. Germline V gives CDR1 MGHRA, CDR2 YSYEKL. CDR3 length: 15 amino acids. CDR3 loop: CASSQDDSRNQPQHF. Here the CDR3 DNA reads TGCGCCAGCAGCCAAGATGACAGCCGGAATCAGCCCCAGCATTTT.

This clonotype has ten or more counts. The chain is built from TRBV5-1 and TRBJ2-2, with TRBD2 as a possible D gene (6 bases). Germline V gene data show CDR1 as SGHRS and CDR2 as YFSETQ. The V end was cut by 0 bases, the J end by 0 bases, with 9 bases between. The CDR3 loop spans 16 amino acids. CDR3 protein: CASSLAGGANTGELFF. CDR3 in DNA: TGCGCCAGCAGCTTGGCCGGCGGGGCGAACACCGGGGAGCTGTTTTTT.

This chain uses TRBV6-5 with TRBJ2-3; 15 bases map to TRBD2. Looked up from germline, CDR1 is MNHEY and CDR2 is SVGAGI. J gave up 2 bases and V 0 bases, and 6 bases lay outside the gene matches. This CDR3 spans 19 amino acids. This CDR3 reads CASSYSPGLAGGHTDTQYF. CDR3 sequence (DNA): TGTGCCAGCAGTTACTCCCCGGGACTAGCGGGGGGACACACAGATACGCAGTATTTT.

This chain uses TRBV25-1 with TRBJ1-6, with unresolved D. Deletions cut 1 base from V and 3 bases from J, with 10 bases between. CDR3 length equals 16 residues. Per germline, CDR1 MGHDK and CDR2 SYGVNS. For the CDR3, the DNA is TGTGCCAGCAGTGAATTCAGTGGGAGCTATAATTCACCCCTCCACTTT. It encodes CASSEFSGSYNSPLHF.

The chain's CDR3 is CSARSGGGVYGYTF. The CDR3 nucleotides are TGCAGTGCTAGATCTGGGGGCGGTGTCTATGGCTACACCTTC. This rearrangement joins TRBV20-1 to TRBJ1-2; a possible D gene is TRBD1 (6 bases). Germline V lookup: CDR1 DFQATT, CDR2 SNEGSKA (reference sequence). The CDR3 runs to 14 residues. V was trimmed by 2 bases and J by 4 bases, leaving 14 bases between them.

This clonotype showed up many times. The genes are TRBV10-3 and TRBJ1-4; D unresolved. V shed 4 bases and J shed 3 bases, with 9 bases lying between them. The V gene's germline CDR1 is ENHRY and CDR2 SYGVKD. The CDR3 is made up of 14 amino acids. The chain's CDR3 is CAISGGGANEKLFF. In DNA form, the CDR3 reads TGTGCCATCAGTGGAGGAGGAGCTAATGAAAAACTGTTTTTT.

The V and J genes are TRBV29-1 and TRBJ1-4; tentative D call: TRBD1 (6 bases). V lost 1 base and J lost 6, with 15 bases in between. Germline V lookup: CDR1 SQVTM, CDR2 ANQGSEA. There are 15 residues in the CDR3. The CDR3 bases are TGCAGCGTTGAAGCCTTCAGGGGAGGGGATGAAAAACTGTTTTTT. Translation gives CSVEAFRGGDEKLFF.

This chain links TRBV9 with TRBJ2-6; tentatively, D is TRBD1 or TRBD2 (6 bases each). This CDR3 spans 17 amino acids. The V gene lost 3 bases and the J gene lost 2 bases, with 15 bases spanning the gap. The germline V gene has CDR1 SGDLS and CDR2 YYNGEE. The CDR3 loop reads CASSETGAGPGANVLTF. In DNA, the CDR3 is TGTGCCAGCAGCGAGACGGGGGCGGGTCCTGGGGCCAACGTCCTGACTTTC.

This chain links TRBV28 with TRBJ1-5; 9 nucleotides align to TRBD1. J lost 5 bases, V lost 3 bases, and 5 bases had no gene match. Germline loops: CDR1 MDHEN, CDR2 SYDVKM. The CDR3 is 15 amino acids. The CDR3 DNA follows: TGTGCCAGCAGTTTCCCGGGACAGGGCTATCAGCCCCAGCATTTT. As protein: CASSFPGQGYQPQHF.

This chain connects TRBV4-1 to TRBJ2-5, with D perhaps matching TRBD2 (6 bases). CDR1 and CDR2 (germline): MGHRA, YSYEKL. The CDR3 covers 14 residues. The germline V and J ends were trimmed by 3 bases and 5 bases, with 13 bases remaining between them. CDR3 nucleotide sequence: TGCGCCAGCAGCCACCAGACTAGACGTGAGACCCAGTACTTC. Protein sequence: CASSHQTRRETQYF.

CDR3 loop: CASSVSGASVTDTQYF. CDR3 in DNA: TGTGCCAGCAGCGTCTCAGGGGCTAGCGTGACAGATACGCAGTATTTT. The chain combines TRBV9 with TRBJ2-3; either TRBD1 or TRBD2 may supply D (6 bases each). Germline CDR1 SGDLS, CDR2 YYNGEE. The CDR3 spans 16 residues. Trimming removed 2 bases from V and 3 bases from J, with 16 bases in between.

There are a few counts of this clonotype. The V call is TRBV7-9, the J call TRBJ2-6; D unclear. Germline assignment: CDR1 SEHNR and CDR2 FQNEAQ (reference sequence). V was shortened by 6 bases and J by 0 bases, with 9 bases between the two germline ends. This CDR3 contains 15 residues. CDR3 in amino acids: CASSSVVSGANVLTF. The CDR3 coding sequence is TGTGCCAGCAGTTCGGTAGTCTCTGGGGCCAACGTCCTGACTTTC.

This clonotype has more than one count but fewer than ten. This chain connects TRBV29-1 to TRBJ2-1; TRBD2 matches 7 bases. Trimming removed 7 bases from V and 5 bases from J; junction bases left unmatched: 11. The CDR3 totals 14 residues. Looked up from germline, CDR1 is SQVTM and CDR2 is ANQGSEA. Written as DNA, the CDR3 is TGCAGCGGTAGCTCGGGGAGGGACCACAATGAGCAGTTCTTC. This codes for CSGSSGRDHNEQFF.